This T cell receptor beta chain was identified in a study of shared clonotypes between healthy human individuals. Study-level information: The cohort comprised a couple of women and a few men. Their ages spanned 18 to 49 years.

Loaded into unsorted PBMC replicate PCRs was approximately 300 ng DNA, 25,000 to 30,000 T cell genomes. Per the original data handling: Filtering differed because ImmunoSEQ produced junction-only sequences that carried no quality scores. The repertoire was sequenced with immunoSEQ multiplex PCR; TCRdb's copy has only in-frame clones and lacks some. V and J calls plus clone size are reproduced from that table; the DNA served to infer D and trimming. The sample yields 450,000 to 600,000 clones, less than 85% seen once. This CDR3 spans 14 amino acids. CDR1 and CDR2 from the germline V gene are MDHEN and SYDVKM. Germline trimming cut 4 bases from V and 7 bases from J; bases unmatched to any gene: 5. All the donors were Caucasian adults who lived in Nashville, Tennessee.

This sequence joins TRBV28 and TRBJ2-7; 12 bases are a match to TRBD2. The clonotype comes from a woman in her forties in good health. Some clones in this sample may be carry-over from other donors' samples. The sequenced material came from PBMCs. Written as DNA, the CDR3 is TGTGCCAGCAGTTCCGGACTAGCGGGAAGGGAGCAGTACTTC. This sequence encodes CASSSGLAGREQYF.